Presented here are 27 T cell receptor beta chains from one specimen sequenced in a study of T-cell reconstitution after alpha-beta-depleted transplantation in children. Unique molecular identifiers were incorporated into the prepared TCRbeta library. TCRdb ran MiXCR on the PCR reads and lists one entry per CDR3 protein. The repertoire consists of over 400,000 distinct CDR3 sequences, with approximately 13% occurring once and the leading ten covering 5% to 6%. The sample in question was PBMCs from the stem cell graft donor, obtained from the stem cell graft. The source of these receptors is a human donor who donated a stem cell graft to a child with combined immunodeficiency.

In regard to this clonotype: A read error is possible here, since a much larger clone lies one base away. The V call is TRBV2, the J call TRBJ1-5, with 8 bases identical to TRBD1. CDR1 is SNHLY, CDR2 FYNNEI, per germline. The CDR3 contains 16 residues. In nucleotides, the CDR3 is TGTGCCAGCAGTGAACAGGGGGCGCGAAGCAATCAGCCCCAGCGTTTT. This gives the protein CASSEQGARSNQPQRF.

This clonotype came up many times. The chain employs TRBV12-3 or TRBV12-4 and TRBJ1-6; D gene ambiguous. The CDR3 runs to 13 residues. V gave up 2 bases and J gave up 7 bases, with 6 bases separating them. CDR3 in DNA: TGTGCCAGCAGTTTAACAAGGAATTCACCCCTCCACTTT. The encoded protein is CASSLTRNSPLHF.

The chain couples TRBV5-5 to TRBJ1-4; weak D call: TRBD1 (6 bases). From germline, CDR1 is SGHKS and CDR2 YYEKEE (reference sequence). The CDR3 covers 18 residues. V gave up 0 bases and J gave up 0 bases, with 15 bases separating them. CDR3 sequence: CASSLAGGRTATNEKLFF. DNA for the CDR3: TGTGCCAGCAGCTTGGCCGGGGGGCGTACTGCAACTAATGAAAAACTGTTTTTT.

This clonotype is a singleton in its sample. This chain joins TRBV12-3 or TRBV12-4 and TRBJ2-7; TRBD2 matches 8 bases. The ends lost 7 bases at V and 5 bases at J; junction bases unmatched: 7. There are 13 residues in the CDR3. CDR3 nucleotides: TGTGCCAGCACCGTTAGCGGGATCAACGAGCAGTACTTC. It is translated as CASTVSGINEQYF.

V usage is TRBV12-3 or TRBV12-4 and J usage is TRBJ2-3; D tentatively fits TRBD1 or TRBD2 (6 bases each). V was shortened by 5 bases and J by 2 bases, with 14 bases between the two germline ends. The CDR3 covers 15 residues. The CDR3 sequence: CASSRTRGATDTQYF. The CDR3 nucleotides read TGTGCCAGCAGTCGAACTAGGGGGGCCACAGATACGCAGTATTTT.

The chain is built from TRBV24-1 and TRBJ1-4; 8 bases map to TRBD1. The CDR3 runs to 16 residues. Germline V CDR1 and CDR2: KGHDR, SFDVKD. V dropped 3 bases and J dropped 6; count of bases not matched to a gene: 8. CDR3 nucleotides: TGTGCCACCAGTGATGGATCAGGGGGCGAGGATGAAAAACTGTTTTTT. This gives the protein CATSDGSGGEDEKLFF.

This clonotype was found a few times. In DNA form, the CDR3 reads TGCGCCAGCAGCCCCGGGACTATTCCTAGCACAGATACGCAGTATTTT. Its protein is CASSPGTIPSTDTQYF. The V and J genes are TRBV5-1 and TRBJ2-3; TRBD2 matches at 7 bases. The CDR3 length is 16 residues. Per the germline V gene, CDR1 is SGHRS and CDR2 is YFSETQ. The V gene end was trimmed by 4 bases and the J gene end by 0 bases; junction bases not matched to a gene: 8.

The V gene is TRBV14, the J gene TRBJ2-1, with D possibly TRBD1 on 6 matching bases. The CDR3 has 15 amino acids. V lost 0 bases to trimming and J lost 7 bases, with 13 bases between them. CDR1 SGHDN and CDR2 FVKESK come from the germline V gene. In nucleotides, the CDR3 is TGTGCCAGCAGCCAAGAGTTGGGGGCCGTAAATGAGCAGTTCTTC. Its protein is CASSQELGAVNEQFF.

V usage is TRBV3-1 and J usage is TRBJ2-3; 10 nucleotides match TRBD2. Germline-derived CDR1 and CDR2 are LGHDT and YNNKEL (reference sequence). J gave up 3 bases and V 0 bases, and 6 bases lay outside the gene matches. This CDR3 comprises 17 residues. The CDR3 reads CASSQEGTSGVTDTQYF. CDR3 bases: TGTGCCAGCAGCCAAGAAGGTACTAGCGGGGTGACAGATACGCAGTATTTT.

Points on this clonotype: Given a much more abundant clone one base away, this may be a read error. The chain's CDR3 is CASSFRANGQFF. The CDR3 DNA sequence: TGTGCCAGCAGTTTTCGGGCCAATGGGCAGTTCTTC. V is TRBV6-1 and J is TRBJ2-1; no definite D call. There are 12 residues in the CDR3. Germline V lookup: CDR1 MNHNS, CDR2 SASEGT.

This clonotype was detected a few times. The chain couples TRBV12-3 or TRBV12-4 to TRBJ1-3; D is uncertain. The CDR3 consists of 12 residues. V lost 7 bases, J lost 4 bases, and 8 bases lay in between. This chain's CDR3 is CASTPRGNTIYF. The DNA for the CDR3 is TGTGCCAGCACCCCGCGGGGAAACACCATATATTTT.

This clonotype was found many times. The chain joins TRBV18 to TRBJ2-1; no firm D call. Trimming shortened V by 1 base and J by 4 bases, and 11 bases separated the two germline ends. CDR1 is KGHSH and CDR2 is LQKENI in the germline V gene. The CDR3 has 15 amino acids. For the CDR3, the DNA is TGTGCCAGCTCACCACTACCCCCCCAATACAATGAGCAGTTCTTC. Its protein product is CASSPLPPQYNEQFF.

This clonotype was detected many times. The chain recombines TRBV5-1 with TRBJ1-2, with TRBD1 matching over 7 bases. The CDR3 is 15 amino acids. Germline V gene lookup returns CDR1 SGHRS and CDR2 YFSETQ. Trimming at V came to 4 bases and at J to 4 bases, leaving 10 bases not matched to a gene. CDR3 sequence reads: CASSPEPGTAYGYTF. The DNA for the CDR3 is TGCGCCAGCAGCCCTGAACCTGGGACAGCCTATGGCTACACCTTC.

The J gene is TRBJ1-2, the V gene TRBV7-2, with D perhaps matching TRBD1 (6 bases). The V end lost 5 bases, the J end lost 3 bases, and 16 bases lay between the germline ends. CDR1 SGHTA and CDR2 FQGNSA come from the germline V gene. CDR3 length: 15 amino acids. This chain's CDR3 is CASSLEAGVDYGYTF. The CDR3 DNA sequence: TGTGCCAGCAGCCTAGAGGCAGGGGTGGACTATGGCTACACCTTC.

This clonotype was counted only a few times. This chain links TRBV12-3 or TRBV12-4 with TRBJ1-1; TRBD1 might be the D (5 bases). The V end lost 6 bases, the J end lost 7 bases, and 12 bases lay between the germline ends. The CDR3 runs to 12 residues. The CDR3 loop is CASSVQGIEAFF. CDR3 coding DNA: TGTGCCAGCAGCGTCCAGGGAATTGAAGCTTTCTTT.

The table lists this clonotype with many counts. The CDR3 here is CASSSGTESTDTQYF. CDR3 sequence (DNA): TGTGCCAGCAGTTCCGGGACGGAGAGCACAGATACGCAGTATTTT. This sequence joins TRBV28 and TRBJ2-3; perhaps D is TRBD1 or TRBD2 (5 bases each). Deletions cut 4 bases from V and 0 bases from J, with 11 bases between. The germline V gene encodes CDR1 MDHEN and CDR2 SYDVKM. The CDR3 spans 15 residues.

This clonotype appeared many times. This rearrangement joins TRBV20-1 to TRBJ2-7; D unclear. With 3 bases removed from V and 3 bases from J, the gap between germline ends came to 9 bases. The CDR3 spans 12 residues. Germline values: CDR1 DFQATT, CDR2 SNEGSKA (reference sequence). CDR3 DNA: TGCAGTGCTAGCGCCTGGGACTACGAGCAGTACTTC. It codes for CSASAWDYEQYF.

This clonotype was observed a handful of times. V and J are TRBV20-1 and TRBJ1-2; D gene ambiguous. Germline CDR1 is DFQATT and CDR2 is SNEGSKA (reference sequence). The CDR3 covers 13 residues. The V end lost 3 bases, the J end lost 8 bases, and 16 bases lay between the germline ends. The CDR3 spells CSASGSRVEGYTF. The CDR3 DNA reads TGCAGTGCTAGTGGGTCGAGAGTTGAGGGCTACACCTTC.

This clonotype has a handful of counts. This sequence joins TRBV5-1 and TRBJ2-1; D is undetermined. The CDR3 runs to 13 residues. The V gene's germline CDR1 is SGHRS and CDR2 YFSETQ. The V gene lost 8 bases and the J gene lost 8 bases, with 17 bases spanning the gap. CDR3 in amino acids: CASTSGRSDEQFF. DNA for the CDR3: TGCGCCAGTACCTCCGGGCGGAGCGATGAGCAGTTCTTC.

At least ten counts were recorded for this clonotype. The rearrangement links TRBV27 to TRBJ2-1; 11 bases align to TRBD1. The CDR3 extends over 15 amino acids. Germline CDR1 and CDR2: MNHEY and SMNVEV (reference sequence). The V and J ends lost 8 bases and 1 base, in that order; junction bases with no gene match: 4. CDR3 sequence reads: CASCRDRGSYNEQFF. The CDR3 DNA follows: TGTGCCAGCTGCCGGGACAGGGGGTCCTACAATGAGCAGTTCTTC.

The chain recombines TRBV5-5 with TRBJ2-1; TRBD1 agrees at 9 bases. This CDR3 spans 15 amino acids. Germline values: CDR1 SGHKS, CDR2 YYEKEE (reference sequence). V was pared by 1 base and J by 13 bases, with 12 bases of the junction left unmatched. The CDR3 spells CASSLTGGGGETQFF. The CDR3 DNA is TGTGCCAGCAGCTTGACAGGGGGCGGAGGAGAGACCCAGTTCTTC.

There are many counts of this clonotype. J is TRBJ1-2 and V is TRBV29-1; D call uncertain. CDR3 length: 13 residues. Trimming took off 3 bases at V and 4 bases at J, with 12 bases between the two ends. Germline CDR1 is SQVTM and CDR2 is ANQGSEA. The CDR3 bases are TGCAGCGTTGAGAGTGGCGAGAGCTATGGCTACACCTTC. It translates to CSVESGESYGYTF.

This chain joins TRBV12-3 or TRBV12-4 and TRBJ2-1; D call uncertain. Between the trimmed V and J ends, which lost 4 bases and 3 bases, there was a span of 10 bases. CDR3 length equals 14 residues. The CDR3 bases are TGTGCCAGCAGTTCGCTCGACAACTACAATGAGCAGTTCTTC. It specifies CASSSLDNYNEQFF.

This clonotype appeared many times. The chain carries TRBV20-1 and TRBJ2-7; the D is unclear. The germline gives CDR1 DFQATT, CDR2 SNEGSKA (reference sequence). This CDR3 has 15 amino acids. The V end was cut by 5 bases, the J end by 2 bases, with 19 bases between. CDR3 sequence: CSAAQNFGPTYEQYF. CDR3 coding DNA: TGCAGTGCTGCCCAGAATTTCGGGCCTACCTACGAGCAGTACTTC.

In its sample, this clonotype was seen a few times. This chain links TRBV28 with TRBJ2-7; TRBD2 is a possible D gene (6 bases). The CDR3 consists of 13 residues. Looked up from germline, CDR1 is MDHEN and CDR2 is SYDVKM. Trimming pared 3 bases from V and 6 bases from J, leaving 12 bases between. CDR3 loop: CASSFSGGSEQYF. The CDR3 DNA reads TGTGCCAGCAGTTTTTCTGGGGGGAGCGAGCAGTACTTC.

This clonotype was recorded a few times. The chain has TRBV6-5 and TRBJ2-6; 9 nucleotides align to TRBD1. The J segment lost 2 bases and the V segment lost 6 bases, leaving 5 bases of the junction unmatched. From germline, CDR1 is MNHEY and CDR2 SVGAGI. The CDR3 spans 16 residues. This CDR3 is CASRLWTGAGANVLTF. The CDR3 DNA follows: TGTGCCAGCAGGTTATGGACAGGGGCTGGGGCCAACGTCCTGACTTTC.

The chain links TRBV11-2 to TRBJ2-7; 12 bases line up with TRBD2. From germline, CDR1 is SGHAT and CDR2 FQNNGV. This CDR3 contains 15 residues. V lost 2 bases to trimming and J lost 3 bases; unmatched junction nucleotides: 2. The CDR3 coding sequence is TGTGCCAGCAGCTTAAGACTAGCGGGAGACTACGAGCAGTACTTC. It codes for CASSLRLAGDYEQYF.